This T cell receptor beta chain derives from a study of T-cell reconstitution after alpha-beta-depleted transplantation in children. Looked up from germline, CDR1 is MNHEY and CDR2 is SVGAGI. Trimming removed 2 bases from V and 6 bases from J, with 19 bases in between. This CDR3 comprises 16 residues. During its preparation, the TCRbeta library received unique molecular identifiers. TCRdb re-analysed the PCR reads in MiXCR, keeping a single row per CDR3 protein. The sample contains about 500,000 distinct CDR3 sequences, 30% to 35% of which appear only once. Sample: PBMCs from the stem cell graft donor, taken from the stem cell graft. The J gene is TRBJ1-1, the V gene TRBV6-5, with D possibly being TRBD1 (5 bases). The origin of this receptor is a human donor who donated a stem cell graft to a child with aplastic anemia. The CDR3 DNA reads TGTGCCAGCAGTTACCCATTGAAGACAGCGGGGTCTGAAGCTTTCTTT. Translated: CASSYPLKTAGSEAFF.